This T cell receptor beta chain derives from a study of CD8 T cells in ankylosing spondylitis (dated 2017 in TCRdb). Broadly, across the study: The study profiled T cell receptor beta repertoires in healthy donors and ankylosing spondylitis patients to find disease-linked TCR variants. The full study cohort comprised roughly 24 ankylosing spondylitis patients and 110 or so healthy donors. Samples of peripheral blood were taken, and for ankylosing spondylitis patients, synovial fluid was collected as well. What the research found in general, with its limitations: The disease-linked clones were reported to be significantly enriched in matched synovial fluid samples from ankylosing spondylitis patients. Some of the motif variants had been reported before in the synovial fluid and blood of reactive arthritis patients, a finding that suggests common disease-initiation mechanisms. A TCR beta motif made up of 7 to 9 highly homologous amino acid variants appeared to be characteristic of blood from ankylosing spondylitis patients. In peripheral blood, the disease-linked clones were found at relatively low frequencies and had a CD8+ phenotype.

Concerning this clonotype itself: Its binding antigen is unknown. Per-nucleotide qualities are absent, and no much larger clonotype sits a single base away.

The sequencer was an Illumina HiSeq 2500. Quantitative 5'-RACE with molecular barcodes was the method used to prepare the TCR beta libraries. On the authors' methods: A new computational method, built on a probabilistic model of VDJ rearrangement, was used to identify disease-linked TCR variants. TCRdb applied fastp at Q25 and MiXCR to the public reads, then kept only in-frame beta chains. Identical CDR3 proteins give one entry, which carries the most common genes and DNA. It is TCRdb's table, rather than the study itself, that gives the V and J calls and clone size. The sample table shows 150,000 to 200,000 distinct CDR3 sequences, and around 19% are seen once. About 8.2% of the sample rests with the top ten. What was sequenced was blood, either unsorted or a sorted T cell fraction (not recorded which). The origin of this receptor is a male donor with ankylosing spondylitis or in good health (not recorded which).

At the DNA level, the sequence is TGTGCCAGCAGCCGACAGGGAATCAACACCGGGGAGCTGTTTTTT. This gives the protein CASSRQGINTGELFF. This sequence uses TRBV6-5 and TRBJ2-2, with 7 bases matching TRBD1. The CDR3 runs 15 residues from the cysteine to the phenylalanine. Only CDR3 DNA remains: 45 bases, in frame from the first base. CDR1 and CDR2 were assigned from the germline V gene as MNHEY and SVGAGI. For this chain, trimming is 6 bases at the V end and 2 bases at the J end, and the number of junction bases without a gene match is 6.